Presented here are 24 T cell receptor beta chains from one specimen sequenced in a study of T cell repertoires in cytomegalovirus infection. TCRdb reprocessed the reads with MiXCR, giving one entry per CDR3 protein. The sample has about 37,000 distinct CDR3 sequences, roughly 54% seen once. Antigens for these TCRs are unknown. The sequencing here drew on CD8+ T cells from cultured PBMCs, taken from culture after CMV antigen stimulation. These receptor sequences come from a human donor in good health (CMV status not recorded). Some clones in this sample may be carry-over from other donors' samples.

This clonotype was counted only a few times. V usage is TRBV12-3 or TRBV12-4 and J usage is TRBJ2-7; 10 bases line up with TRBD2. V lost 4 bases and J lost 2; bases outside the gene matches: 14. There are 18 residues in the CDR3. The CDR3 DNA reads TGTGCCAGCAGTTCCAGGATGGATAGCGGGGGGTTTACCTACGAGCAGTACTTC. This sequence encodes CASSSRMDSGGFTYEQYF.

This clonotype appeared a few times. The chain links TRBV11-2 to TRBJ1-2, with 11 bases that match TRBD1. The CDR3 extends over 18 amino acids. CDR1 is SGHAT and CDR2 is FQNNGV in the germline V gene. With V trimmed by 0 bases and J by 4 bases, 10 bases remained unmatched. The CDR3 sequence: CASSLEVGTGGMGYGYTF. Written as DNA, the CDR3 is TGTGCCAGCAGCTTAGAGGTCGGGACAGGGGGTATGGGCTATGGCTACACCTTC.

CDR3 in amino acids: CASRWGRITGELFF. CDR3 nucleotides: TGTGCCAGCAGGTGGGGGCGCATTACCGGGGAGCTGTTTTTT. The chain carries TRBV27 and TRBJ2-2; tentative D call: TRBD1 (6 bases). The germline gives CDR1 MNHEY, CDR2 SMNVEV (reference sequence). The CDR3 is 14 amino acids. Trimming left V 6 bases short and J 5 bases short, with 13 bases between.

This clonotype was counted once. This chain links TRBV19 with TRBJ1-1; no clear D gene. The CDR3 length is 12 residues. V was cut by 8 bases and J by 0 bases, with 7 bases left in between. Germline CDR1 is LNHDA and CDR2 is SQIVND (reference sequence). The CDR3 sequence is CASFGVNTEAFF. The DNA for the CDR3 is TGTGCCAGTTTCGGTGTGAACACTGAAGCTTTCTTT.

The chain joins TRBV7-4 to TRBJ2-3; D may be TRBD1 (6 bases). Per germline, CDR1 SGHVT and CDR2 SQSDAQ. V lost 1 base to trimming and J lost 2 bases, with 16 bases between them. The CDR3 spans 17 residues. CDR3: CASSLVRQESFTDTQYF. The CDR3 DNA sequence: TGTGCCAGCAGCTTAGTTCGACAGGAGAGTTTCACAGATACGCAGTATTTT.

This clonotype was counted only a few times. The rearrangement uses TRBV7-6 and TRBJ2-7, with unresolved D. The germline V gene has CDR1 SGHVS and CDR2 FNYEAQ. V shed 0 bases and J shed 2 bases, with 11 bases lying between them. The CDR3 has 15 amino acids. The CDR3 spells CASSLAETGTYEQYF. CDR3 nucleotide sequence: TGTGCCAGCAGCTTAGCAGAAACCGGCACCTACGAGCAGTACTTC.

The J gene is TRBJ2-3, the V gene TRBV11-2; no clear D gene. The CDR3 extends over 12 amino acids. V was clipped by 1 base and J by 6 bases, with 5 bases between them. Germline CDR1 SGHAT, CDR2 FQNNGV. CDR3 nucleotides: TGTGCCAGCAGCTTAGGGGCGGATACGCAGTATTTT. Translating it yields CASSLGADTQYF.

This clonotype was seen repeatedly, ten times or more. V usage is TRBV7-8 and J usage is TRBJ1-2; TRBD1 is a possible D gene (5 bases). Germline V gives CDR1 SGHVS, CDR2 FQNEAQ. The V end lost 4 bases, the J end lost 4 bases, and 10 bases lay between the germline ends. CDR3 length: 13 amino acids. The CDR3 loop reads CASSSRQIYGYTF. As DNA, the CDR3 is TGTGCCAGCAGCTCCCGACAGATCTATGGCTACACCTTC.

In its sample, this clonotype was seen many times. Germline is not matched at one junction end, which may reflect a read error. The V and J genes are TRBV7-7 and TRBJ2-1; D call uncertain. Germline CDR1 reads SSHAT; CDR2 reads FNYEAQ (reference sequence). CDR3 length equals 15 residues. The CDR3 protein is CASSPGFSSYNEQFF. In DNA, the CDR3 is TGTGCTAGCAGCCCCGGGTTCAGCTCCTACAATGAGCAGTTCTTC.

The sample holds a few counts of this clonotype. The chain carries TRBV4-1 and TRBJ2-1, with TRBD2 identical over 16 bases. Germline values: CDR1 MGHRA, CDR2 YSYEKL. The CDR3 has 16 amino acids. Germline trimming cut 3 bases from V and 8 bases from J; bases unmatched to any gene: 4. This CDR3 is CASSHPGLAGGDEQFF. The CDR3 DNA reads as TGCGCCAGCAGCCATCCGGGACTAGCGGGAGGGGATGAGCAGTTCTTC.

A note on this clonotype: One end of the junction is discordant with germline, which a read error may explain. The chain combines TRBV7-9 with TRBJ2-1; no reliable D call. Germline V gene lookup returns CDR1 SEHNR and CDR2 FQNEAQ (reference sequence). CDR3 length equals 16 residues. Written as DNA, the CDR3 is TGTGCCAGCAGCTTCTTTGGAATATCCACCTACAATGAGCAGTGCTTC. Translated: CASSFFGISTYNEQCF.

This chain links TRBV7-9 with TRBJ2-2; 7 nucleotides agree with TRBD1. The CDR3 runs to 19 residues. Germline CDR1 is SEHNR and CDR2 is FQNEAQ (reference sequence). The V and J ends lost 5 bases and 4 bases, in that order; junction bases with no gene match: 19. The CDR3 loop is CASSTNLDRVSLPTGELFF. CDR3 DNA: TGTGCCAGCAGCACTAACCTCGACAGGGTATCCCTACCCACCGGGGAGCTGTTTTTT. Filled out from reference TRBV7-9 and TRBJ2-2, the complete variable domain reads DTGVSQNPRHKITKRGQNVTFRCDPISEHNRLYWYRQTLGQGPEFLTYFQNEAQLEKSRLLSDRFSAERPKGSFSTLEIQRTEQGDSAMYLCASSTNLDRVSLPTGELFFGEGSRLTVL.

The sample holds one count of this clonotype. The chain has TRBV19 and TRBJ2-7, with 7 bases aligning to TRBD2. Looked up from germline, CDR1 is LNHDA and CDR2 is SQIVND (reference sequence). The CDR3 runs 13 residues. Losses at the gene ends were 5 bases for V and 4 bases for J; bases not matched to a gene: 5. The chain's CDR3 is CASSAGLRYEQYF. Written as DNA, the CDR3 is TGTGCCAGTAGTGCGGGACTACGTTACGAGCAGTACTTC.

V and J are TRBV15 and TRBJ2-6; D is possibly TRBD2 (5 bases). Trimming took off 5 bases at V and 5 bases at J, with 19 bases between the two ends. Germline V gives CDR1 LNHNV, CDR2 YYDKDF (reference sequence). The CDR3 length is 17 residues. Here the CDR3 DNA reads TGTGCCACCAGCCCCGGGGTCACCCCCCGGTGGGCCAACGTCCTGACTTTC. It is translated as CATSPGVTPRWANVLTF.

The gene calls are TRBV12-5 and TRBJ2-1, with D perhaps matching TRBD1 (5 bases). Germline V CDR1 and CDR2: LGHNT, FRNRAP. The CDR3 sequence is 16 residues long. The germline V and J ends were trimmed by 9 bases and 8 bases, with 26 bases remaining between them. The CDR3 region is CARGATASSRYYEQFF. The CDR3 DNA follows: TGTGCTAGAGGGGCAACCGCGTCCTCTCGTTACTATGAGCAGTTCTTC.

This clonotype was observed a handful of times. This chain links TRBV4-1 with TRBJ2-1; weak D call: TRBD2 (5 bases). Germline CDR1 reads MGHRA; CDR2 reads YSYEKL. The CDR3 sequence is 15 residues long. V lost 3 bases and J 0 bases, leaving 9 bases between the germline ends. CDR3 residues: CASSHVGSSYNEQFF. The CDR3 nucleotides read TGCGCCAGCAGCCACGTGGGGAGCTCCTACAATGAGCAGTTCTTC.

With respect to this clonotype: Compared with germline, one end of the junction differs, possibly owing to a read error. V usage is TRBV19 and J usage is TRBJ1-1; the match to TRBD1 covers 8 bases. The CDR3 has 19 amino acids. CDR1 and CDR2 (germline): LNHDA, SQIVND (reference sequence). The CDR3 DNA reads as TGTGCCAGTAGTATATCGTCGACCACAGGGGGTAGGTGGAACACTGAAACTTTCTTT. It is translated as CASSISSTTGGRWNTETFF.

The chain has TRBV7-2 and TRBJ1-5; D not certain. Trimming left V 1 base short and J 3 bases short, with 13 bases between. In germline, CDR1 is SGHTA, CDR2 FQGNSA. CDR3 size: 16 residues. For the CDR3, the DNA is TGTGCCAGCAGCTTAGATCCTGAGCCATACAATCAGCCCCAGCATTTT. Translation: CASSLDPEPYNQPQHF.

The chain joins TRBV12-3 or TRBV12-4 to TRBJ2-3, with a possible D match to TRBD2 (5 bases). This CDR3 contains 15 residues. V lost 6 bases to trimming and J lost 2 bases, with 15 bases between them. The CDR3 spells CASRLLAAATDTQYF. The CDR3 nucleotides are TGTGCCAGCAGATTACTTGCAGCGGCCACAGATACGCAGTATTTT.

This clonotype was observed a single time. V and J are TRBV6-6 and TRBJ1-1; 7 bases map to TRBD1. V lost 5 bases, J lost 4 bases, and 4 bases stayed unmatched. The CDR3 has 13 residues. CDR1 is MNHNY and CDR2 is SVGAGI in the germline V gene (reference sequence). The CDR3 spells CASSLHRGTEAFF. The CDR3 nucleotides read TGTGCCAGCAGTCTGCACAGGGGCACTGAAGCTTTCTTT.

CDR3 in amino acids: CARYGGGATGELFF. In nucleotides, the CDR3 is TGTGCCCGATATGGTGGCGGAGCCACCGGGGAGCTGTTTTTT. The rearrangement links TRBV2 to TRBJ2-2; no definite D call. The CDR3 has 14 amino acids. CDR1 SNHLY and CDR2 FYNNEI come from the germline V gene. V lost 11 bases and J 4 bases, leaving 17 bases between the germline ends.

This clonotype was observed a few times. The CDR3, as DNA: TGCAGTGCTCGATCGACAGGGGGCCCTGGAAACACCATATATTTT. Residues: CSARSTGGPGNTIYF. This chain joins TRBV20-1 and TRBJ1-3, with 10 nucleotides matching TRBD1. V was clipped by 5 bases and J by 2 bases; unmatched bases: 6. Germline CDR1 is DFQATT and CDR2 is SNEGSKA (reference sequence). The CDR3 sequence is 15 residues long.

This sequence joins TRBV27 and TRBJ1-5; TRBD1 matches at 10 bases. The CDR3 is 15 residues long. Germline V gene data show CDR1 as MNHEY and CDR2 as SMNVEV (reference sequence). Trimming removed 5 bases from V and 7 bases from J; junction bases left unmatched: 8. CDR3 in DNA: TGTGCCAGCAGTGAAGGACAGGGGGAGAGGCAGCCCCAGCATTTT. This codes for CASSEGQGERQPQHF.

J is TRBJ2-7 and V is TRBV7-4, with TRBD1 as a possible D gene (6 bases). The CDR3 consists of 14 residues. The germline V gene encodes CDR1 SGHVT and CDR2 SQSDAQ. The ends were cut back, 4 bases at V and 1 base at J, with 11 bases in the middle. The CDR3, as DNA: TGTGCCAGCAGCTCCGGACAGATTTCCTACGAGCAGTACTTC. This gives the protein CASSSGQISYEQYF. Drawing the rest from reference TRBV7-4 and TRBJ2-7, the complete variable domain is GAGVSQSPRYKVAKRGRDVALRCDSISGHVTLYWYRQTLGQGSEVLTYSQSDAQRDKSGRPSGRFSAERPERSVSTLKIQRTEQGDSAVYLCASSSGQISYEQYFGPGTRLTVT.